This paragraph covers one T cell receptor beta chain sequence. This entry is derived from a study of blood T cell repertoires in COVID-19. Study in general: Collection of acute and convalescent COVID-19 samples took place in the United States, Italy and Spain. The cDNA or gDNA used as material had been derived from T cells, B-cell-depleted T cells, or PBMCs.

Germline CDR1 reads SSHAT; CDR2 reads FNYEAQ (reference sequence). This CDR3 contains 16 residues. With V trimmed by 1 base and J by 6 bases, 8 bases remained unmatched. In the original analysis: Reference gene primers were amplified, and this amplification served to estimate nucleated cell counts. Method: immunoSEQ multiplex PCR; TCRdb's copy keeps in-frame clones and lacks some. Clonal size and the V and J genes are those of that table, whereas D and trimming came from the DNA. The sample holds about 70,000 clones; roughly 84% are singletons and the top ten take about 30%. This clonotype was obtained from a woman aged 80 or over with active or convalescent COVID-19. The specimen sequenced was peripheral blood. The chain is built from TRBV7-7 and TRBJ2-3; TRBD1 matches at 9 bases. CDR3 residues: CASSLGEAGTGDTQYF. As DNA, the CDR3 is TGTGCCAGCAGCTTAGGTGAAGCGGGGACAGGGGATACGCAGTATTTT.